The TCR beta chain under discussion was sequenced for a study of PD-1 blockade in classical Hodgkin lymphoma. To note about this clone: Its antigen is unknown.

The assay was immunoSEQ multiplex PCR, and TCRdb's table has in-frame clones only and misses some. The sample lists 90,000 to 100,000 clones; 89% were seen once. Every patient was affected by relapse after autologous stem cell transplantation, while exposure to brentuximab vedotin was not uniform. Whole-study results and caveats: Reported baseline diversity: healthy donors highest, relapsed/refractory patients lowest. Patients were excluded if nivolumab began under 1 year after ASCT (the autologous transplant). Diversity in CD4+ TCRs, unlike that measured in CD8+ TCRs, had risen significantly by C4D1.

With V trimmed by 6 bases and J by 14 bases, 7 bases remained unmatched. Germline assignment: CDR1 MNHNS and CDR2 SASEGT. The CDR3 sequence is 11 residues long. This chain links TRBV6-1 with TRBJ2-5; 9 positions agree with TRBD1. The sample consisted of peripheral blood mononuclear cells (PBMCs), taken before the second cycle of nivolumab. This clonotype was obtained from a human donor with classical Hodgkin lymphoma. For the CDR3, the DNA is TGTGCCAGCAGCTTCACAGGGGGCTTATACTTC. Protein: CASSFTGGLYF.